This T cell receptor beta chain was found in a study of blood T cell repertoires in COVID-19. Study-wide context: The United States, Italy and Spain provided the acute and convalescent COVID-19 samples. The cDNA or gDNA used as material had been derived from T cells, B-cell-depleted T cells, or PBMCs.

Donors in Cohort 3 counted as recovered after two negative PCRs, clearance, or symptom resolution. Produced via immunoSEQ multiplex PCR; TCRdb's table is partial and in-frame only. The sample lists under 300,000 clones, about four fifths seen once, with roughly 3.2% in the top ten. The source is a man in his forties or fifties who had recovered from COVID-19. The sample was PBMCs or T cells enriched from blood (not recorded which).

Here the CDR3 reads CASSLGQGETQYF. CDR3 DNA sequence: TGTGCCAGCTCCCTTGGACAGGGGGAGACCCAGTACTTC. The V gene is TRBV18, the J gene TRBJ2-5, with 9 nucleotides matching TRBD1. With 6 bases clipped from V and 5 bases from J, the junction kept 4 bases outside the gene matches. CDR3 size: 13 residues. CDR1 is KGHSH and CDR2 is LQKENI in the germline V gene.